The text below deals with one TCR beta chain. Its antigen is not known. These data come from a study of cytomegalovirus exposure and HLA in healthy donors. Study-wide background: In a later analysis, it was reported that the roughly 130 validation repertoires had been produced on the same platform as the 600 to 850 repertoires belonging to the first cohort. Study-wide results and caveats: The authors listed 150 or so TCR beta chains as cytomegalovirus-associated. The classifier, whose performance was assessed in both the original and validation cohorts, reportedly diagnosed cytomegalovirus status with high specificity and sensitivity. Three chains linked to CMV were shown in vitro to be specific for CMV antigens.

Germline V gene data show CDR1 as SNHLY and CDR2 as FYNNEI. Trimming stripped 5 bases from V and 6 bases from J, with 14 bases between. The CDR3 covers 14 residues. The data were produced by immunoSEQ multiplex PCR, yet TCRdb's version contains in-frame clones alone and is incomplete. The sample carries around 120,000 clones, about 90% recorded once. Sequencing used PBMCs. The V call is TRBV2, the J call TRBJ2-1; D possibly corresponds to TRBD2 (6 bases). This receptor was identified in a young woman in good health and CMV-seronegative. CDR3 amino acids: CASSPGGQGNEQFF. CDR3 coding DNA: TGTGCCAGCAGTCCCGGAGGGCAAGGCAATGAGCAGTTCTTC.